This T cell receptor beta chain was sequenced during a study of regulatory T cells in long-lasting Graves disease. CDR3-region Arm-PCR and iRepertoire HTBI primers produced the TCR beta libraries. TCRdb re-called the multiplex PCR reads through MiXCR, storing one row per CDR3 protein. Of roughly 400,000 distinct CDR3 sequences listed, roughly 15% are singletons. Time point specified: newly diagnosed GD, antithyroid drugs for less than 3 months. PBMC-derived RNA was used for the TCR library. V lost 0 bases to trimming and J lost 3 bases, with 10 bases between them. CDR1 SGDLS and CDR2 YYNGEE come from the germline V gene. The CDR3 extends over 14 amino acids. The sample was also linked to a second study, of T cells in Graves' hyperthyroidism and ophthalmopathy.

The genes are TRBV9 and TRBJ2-7; D is ambiguous. The origin of this receptor is a woman between 40 and 55 years old with Graves disease. The specimen was peripheral blood mononuclear cells (PBMCs), collected at new diagnosis, from a patient treated with antithyroid drugs. The CDR3 coding sequence is TGTGCCAGCAGCGTAGAGGCCTCCAACTACGAGCAGTACTTC. This encodes CASSVEASNYEQYF.